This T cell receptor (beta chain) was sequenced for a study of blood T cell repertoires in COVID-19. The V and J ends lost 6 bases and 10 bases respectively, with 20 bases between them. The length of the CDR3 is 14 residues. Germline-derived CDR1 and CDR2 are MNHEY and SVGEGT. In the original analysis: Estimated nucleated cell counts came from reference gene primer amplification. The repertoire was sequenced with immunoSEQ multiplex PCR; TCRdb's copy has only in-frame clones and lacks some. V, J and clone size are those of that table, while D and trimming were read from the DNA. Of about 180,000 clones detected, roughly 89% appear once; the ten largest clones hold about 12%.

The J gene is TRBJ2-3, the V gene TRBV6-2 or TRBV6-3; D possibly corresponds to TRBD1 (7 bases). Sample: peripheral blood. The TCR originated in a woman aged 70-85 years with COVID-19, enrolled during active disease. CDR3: CASSWDSGSQPQYF. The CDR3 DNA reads TGTGCCAGCAGCTGGGACAGCGGGTCCCAGCCGCAGTATTTT.